This entry concerns a single T cell receptor (beta chain). Antigen specificity is unknown. This sample is part of a study of T cell responses to AZD1222 COVID-19 vaccine. Findings and limits, study-wide: It was only a handful of AZD1222 recipients who were seropositive at baseline. CD4 TCRs associated with vaccination spanned spike, dominating at 160-218 and 743-854. Within unmutated variant regions lay the reported targets of nearly half of spike-specific TCRs. Vaccination with two AZD1222 doses was followed by a rise in Spike-specific TCR breadth and depth.

The V end was cut by 0 bases, the J end by 2 bases, with 10 bases between. Germline V gene lookup returns CDR1 LGHDT and CDR2 YNNKEL (reference sequence). This CDR3 spans 15 amino acids. Profiling relied on immunoSEQ multiplex PCR, and the TCRdb table lists in-frame clones only, not all of them. The sample includes around 70,000 clones, 65% to 80% of them seen just once. This TCR was sampled from an adult in good health. The material sequenced was peripheral blood, taken on day 0 of AZD1222 vaccination. The chain employs TRBV3-1 (or the pseudogene TRBV3-2) and TRBJ1-1; D might be TRBD1 (5 bases). In DNA, the CDR3 is TGTGCCAGCAGCCAAGATATTGGGGGAAACACTGAAGCTTTCTTT. This sequence encodes CASSQDIGGNTEAFF.